Each of the 27 T cell receptor beta chains below was sequenced from the same sample in a study of tumor-infiltrating lymphocytes in localized non-small cell lung cancer. Repertoires were generated with immunoSEQ multiplex PCR, while TCRdb's copy carries only in-frame clones and drops some. The table records around 12,000 clones, 75% to 90% of them present only once. Sequencing was done on a sample of uninvolved lung tissue not adjacent to the tumor. The receptors were gathered from a human donor with non-small cell lung cancer.

The rearrangement uses TRBV10-3 and TRBJ2-7, with D perhaps given as TRBD1 or TRBD2 (5 bases each). The V and J ends lost 10 bases and 0 bases respectively, with 13 bases between them. The germline gives CDR1 ENHRY, CDR2 SYGVKD. The CDR3 sequence is 13 residues long. CDR3 nucleotides: TGTGCCACCCTGCCAGGGAGCTCCTACGAGCAGTACTTC. Translating it yields CATLPGSSYEQYF.

This chain links TRBV25-1 with TRBJ2-5; D unclear. The length of the CDR3 is 16 residues. Trimming shortened V by 2 bases and J by 5 bases, and 18 bases separated the two germline ends. CDR1 and CDR2 from the germline V gene are MGHDK and SYGVNS. CDR3 protein: CASSETPDSLGETQYF. The CDR3 region has the DNA TGTGCCAGCAGTGAAACACCCGACTCCCTGGGGGAGACCCAGTACTTC. Full variable domain (remainder filled in from reference TRBV25-1 and TRBJ2-5): EADIYQTPRYLVIGTGKKITLECSQTMGHDKMYWYQQDPGMELHLIHYSYGVNSTEKGDLSSESTVSRIRTEHFPLTLESARPSHTSQYLCASSETPDSLGETQYFGPGTRLLVL.

The rearrangement uses TRBV5-6 and TRBJ2-7; tentatively, D is TRBD1 (6 bases). V dropped 0 bases and J dropped 6 bases, with 10 bases sitting between them. The CDR3 length is 13 residues. CDR1 is SGHDT, CDR2 YYEEEE, per germline. The CDR3 reads CASSLEAGAEQYF. DNA of the CDR3: TGTGCCAGCAGCTTGGAGGCAGGGGCCGAGCAGTACTTC.

The chain recombines TRBV2 with TRBJ2-5; D is tentatively TRBD1 or TRBD2 (6 bases each). V was cut by 8 bases and J by 3 bases, with 22 bases left in between. The CDR3 is 16 residues long. Germline V gives CDR1 SNHLY, CDR2 FYNNEI. The CDR3 is CASEGTGTWGEETQYF. CDR3 coding DNA: TGTGCCAGCGAGGGAACCGGGACATGGGGGGAAGAGACCCAGTACTTC.

The J gene is TRBJ2-3, the V gene TRBV18; 8 bases line up with TRBD2. The CDR3 sequence is 15 residues long. Germline values: CDR1 KGHSH, CDR2 LQKENI. V shed 4 bases and J 6 bases; nucleotides not matched to a gene: 9. CDR3 sequence (DNA): TGTGCCAGCTCACGGCCGGGACTAGGTTCTGATACGCAGTATTTT. Encoded protein: CASSRPGLGSDTQYF.

The V gene is TRBV29-1, the J gene TRBJ2-2; no firm D call. Per the germline V gene, CDR1 is SQVTM and CDR2 is ANQGSEA. V was cut by 6 bases and J by 0 bases, with 11 bases left in between. The CDR3 length is 14 residues. The CDR3 loop reads CSVDGQANTGELFF. The CDR3 DNA reads as TGCAGCGTCGACGGGCAGGCGAACACCGGGGAGCTGTTTTTT.

This chain links TRBV10-3 with TRBJ2-3; the D is unclear. The CDR3 is 14 amino acids. Germline loops: CDR1 ENHRY, CDR2 SYGVKD. Trimming took off 3 bases at V and 5 bases at J, with 12 bases between the two ends. The CDR3 DNA follows: TGTGCCATCAGTGAACCCAAGACGAGAGATACGCAGTATTTT. This gives the protein CAISEPKTRDTQYF.

The rearrangement uses TRBV5-1 and TRBJ1-1, with D maybe TRBD1 (6 bases). Per the germline V gene, CDR1 is SGHRS and CDR2 is YFSETQ. This CDR3 spans 13 amino acids. Trimming removed 2 bases from V and 4 bases from J, with 9 bases in between. The CDR3 DNA follows: TGCGCCAGCAGCTTTGAGGGGGGCACTGAAGCTTTCTTT. This translates into CASSFEGGTEAFF.

The chain joins TRBV28 to TRBJ2-5; 10 bases match TRBD1. Germline V gene data show CDR1 as MDHEN and CDR2 as SYDVKM. The ends lost 8 bases at V and 4 bases at J; junction bases unmatched: 4. There are 13 residues in the CDR3. The CDR3 sequence: CASSTGGVETQYF. The CDR3 nucleotides are TGTGCCAGCTCGACAGGGGGCGTAGAGACCCAGTACTTC.

The chain couples TRBV30 to TRBJ2-7, with 15 bases matching TRBD2. The junction had 11 bases not matched to a gene; V was cut back by 8 bases and J by 0 bases. CDR3 length: 17 amino acids. Per germline, CDR1 GTSNPN and CDR2 SVGIG (reference sequence). The CDR3: CALQGGTSGRSSYEQYF. The CDR3 DNA follows: TGTGCCCTGCAGGGCGGGACTAGCGGGAGGTCCTCCTACGAGCAGTACTTC.

The chain couples TRBV30 to TRBJ2-5; D remains ambiguous. CDR3 length: 13 residues. Trimming shortened V by 0 bases and J by 6 bases, and 11 bases separated the two germline ends. CDR1 is GTSNPN, CDR2 SVGIG, per germline (reference sequence). The CDR3 coding sequence is TGTGCCTGGAGTGTAGGGAAAGGCAAGACCCAGTACTTC. Its translation: CAWSVGKGKTQYF.

The chain is built from TRBV6-1 and TRBJ1-5; 7 positions match TRBD1. V lost 10 bases to trimming and J lost 5 bases; unmatched junction nucleotides: 8. From germline, CDR1 is MNHNS and CDR2 SASEGT. This CDR3 region has 13 residues. The CDR3 sequence is CATTGQRDQPQHF. CDR3 bases: TGTGCCACCACGGGACAGAGAGATCAGCCCCAGCATTTT.

The chain has TRBV7-6 and TRBJ1-1; maybe TRBD1 (6 bases). This CDR3 is 13 amino acids long. Per the germline V gene, CDR1 is SGHVS and CDR2 is FNYEAQ. Trimming cost V 5 bases and J 0 bases, with 7 bases left between them. This CDR3 reads CASSRTVNTEAFF. The DNA for the CDR3 is TGTGCCAGCAGCAGGACAGTGAACACTGAAGCTTTCTTT.

V gene TRBV5-1 combines with J gene TRBJ2-3; TRBD2 might be the D (6 bases). The V end was cut by 2 bases, the J end by 4 bases, with 14 bases between. Germline CDR1 SGHRS, CDR2 YFSETQ. The CDR3 is 15 residues long. In DNA form, the CDR3 reads TGCGCCAGCAGCTTTAGGGAGCGGGTGGCAGATACGCAGTATTTT. It is translated as CASSFRERVADTQYF.

Judged by abundance, this clone is medium-sized. The gene calls are TRBV7-8 and TRBJ2-7; no reliable D call. In germline, CDR1 is SGHVS, CDR2 FQNEAQ. Trimming stripped 2 bases from V and 1 base from J, with 15 bases between. This CDR3 region has 16 residues. The CDR3 here is CASSLSVVVPSYEQYF. Written as DNA, the CDR3 is TGTGCCAGCAGCTTAAGTGTAGTAGTCCCTTCCTACGAGCAGTACTTC.

This clone has only one observation. This chain connects TRBV25-1 to TRBJ1-1; D unresolved. Trimming left V 2 bases short and J 0 bases short, with 10 bases between. Germline CDR1 reads MGHDK; CDR2 reads SYGVNS. The CDR3 is 15 amino acids. CDR3 coding DNA: TGTGCCAGCAGTGAAGGCTTCTTTTTGAACACTGAAGCTTTCTTT. Residues: CASSEGFFLNTEAFF.

The chain links TRBV6-1 to TRBJ2-3, with 7 bases lining up with TRBD1. In germline, CDR1 is MNHNS, CDR2 SASEGT. This CDR3 has 13 residues. V lost 7 bases and J lost 2; bases outside the gene matches: 3. CDR3 sequence (DNA): TGTGCCAGCAAGACAGGGCCCACAGATACGCAGTATTTT. This gives the protein CASKTGPTDTQYF.

The genes are TRBV13 and TRBJ2-5; TRBD1 or TRBD2 may be the D gene (5 bases each). CDR3 length: 13 amino acids. Looked up from germline, CDR1 is PRHDT and CDR2 is FYEKMQ (reference sequence). V gave up 6 bases and J gave up 5 bases, with 13 bases separating them. CDR3 coding DNA: TGTGCCAGCAGTTTTAACGAGGGGGAGACCCAGTACTTC. It translates to CASSFNEGETQYF.

This clone appeared a single time. This chain uses TRBV30 with TRBJ2-6, with a weak D call TRBD1 (6 bases). The germline V gene has CDR1 GTSNPN and CDR2 SVGIG (reference sequence). The V end lost 3 bases, the J end lost 2 bases, and 14 bases lay between the germline ends. CDR3 size: 16 residues. Written as DNA, the CDR3 is TGTGCCTGGAGAAGACAGGAAGTTGCTGGGGCCAACGTCCTGACTTTC. It is translated as CAWRRQEVAGANVLTF.

J is TRBJ1-2 and V is TRBV15; D uncertain. Per the germline V gene, CDR1 is LNHNV and CDR2 is YYDKDF (reference sequence). The CDR3 totals 13 residues. V gave up 5 bases and J gave up 8 bases, with 15 bases separating them. The CDR3 here is CATSPATSFGYTF. The CDR3 bases are TGTGCCACCAGCCCCGCAACGTCCTTCGGCTACACCTTC. The full variable domain, with the rest looked up from reference TRBV15 and TRBJ1-2, is DAMVIQNPRYQVTQFGKPVTLSCSQTLNHNVMYWYQQKSSQAPKLLFHYYDKDFNNEADTPDNFQSRRPNTSFCFLDIRSPGLGDTAMYLCATSPATSFGYTFGSGTRLTVV.

In DNA, the CDR3 is TGTGCCAGCAGCACTACACCCCTCCACAATGAGCAGTTCTTC. Translated: CASSTTPLHNEQFF. The chain couples TRBV11-3 to TRBJ2-1; D not resolved. Germline-derived CDR1 and CDR2 are SGHNT and YENEEA. V lost 5 bases and J 5 bases, leaving 13 bases between the germline ends. The CDR3 spans 14 residues.

The CDR3 reads CASSPELGQAGYEQYF. In DNA, the CDR3 is TGTGCCAGCAGTCCTGAACTGGGACAAGCGGGTTACGAGCAGTACTTC. V usage is TRBV27 and J usage is TRBJ2-7; D may be TRBD1 or TRBD2 (6 bases each). Per germline, CDR1 MNHEY and CDR2 SMNVEV (reference sequence). V shed 5 bases and J shed 4 bases, with 21 bases lying between them. The CDR3 is 16 amino acids.

The chain joins TRBV7-9 to TRBJ1-2, with 7 bases fitting TRBD1. Germline CDR1 reads SEHNR; CDR2 reads FQNEAQ (reference sequence). V shed 5 bases and J 7 bases; nucleotides not matched to a gene: 4. The CDR3 is 12 amino acids. The CDR3 DNA reads as TGTGCCAGCAGCACCGGACAGGCTGGCTACACCTTC. It codes for CASSTGQAGYTF.

The rearrangement joins TRBV6-1 to TRBJ1-5; D not resolved. V was shortened by 5 bases and J by 4 bases, with 3 bases between the two germline ends. This CDR3 spans 11 amino acids. From germline, CDR1 is MNHNS and CDR2 SASEGT. The CDR3 DNA follows: TGTGCCAGCAGTAAAAATCAGCCCCAGCATTTT. Encoded protein: CASSKNQPQHF.

This chain's CDR3 is CASSEYRGGYGYTF. As DNA, the CDR3 is TGTGCCAGCAGTGAATATAGGGGCGGCTATGGCTACACCTTC. J is TRBJ1-2 and V is TRBV25-1; D possibly corresponds to TRBD1 (5 bases). Germline CDR1 MGHDK, CDR2 SYGVNS. The germline V and J ends were trimmed by 0 bases and 4 bases, with 9 bases remaining between them. This CDR3 comprises 14 residues.

This chain links TRBV27 with TRBJ2-7, with D tentatively TRBD2 (7 bases). This CDR3 is 14 amino acids long. Germline CDR1 reads MNHEY; CDR2 reads SMNVEV (reference sequence). Trimming left V 8 bases short and J 4 bases short, with 18 bases between. In DNA form, the CDR3 reads TGTGCCAGCCGCGGGGGAGGGGGACGATACGAGCAGTACTTC. This codes for CASRGGGGRYEQYF.

The V and J genes are TRBV2 and TRBJ1-6; D is possibly TRBD1 (5 bases). The germline V and J ends were trimmed by 7 bases and 0 bases, with 13 bases remaining between them. The CDR3 length is 16 residues. In germline, CDR1 is SNHLY, CDR2 FYNNEI. The CDR3 reads CASISEGSSYNSPLHF. CDR3 bases: TGTGCCAGCATTTCCGAGGGGAGCTCCTATAATTCACCCCTCCACTTT.